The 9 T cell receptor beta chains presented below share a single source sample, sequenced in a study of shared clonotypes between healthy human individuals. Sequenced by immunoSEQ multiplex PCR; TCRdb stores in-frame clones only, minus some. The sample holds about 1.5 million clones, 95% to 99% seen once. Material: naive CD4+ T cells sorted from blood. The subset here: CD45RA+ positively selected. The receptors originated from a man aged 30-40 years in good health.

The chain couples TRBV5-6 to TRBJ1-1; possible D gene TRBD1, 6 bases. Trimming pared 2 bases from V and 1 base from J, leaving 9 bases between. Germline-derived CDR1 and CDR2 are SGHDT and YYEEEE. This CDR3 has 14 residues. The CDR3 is CASSFGQKNTEAFF. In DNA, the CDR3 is TGTGCCAGCAGCTTCGGACAGAAGAACACTGAAGCTTTCTTT.

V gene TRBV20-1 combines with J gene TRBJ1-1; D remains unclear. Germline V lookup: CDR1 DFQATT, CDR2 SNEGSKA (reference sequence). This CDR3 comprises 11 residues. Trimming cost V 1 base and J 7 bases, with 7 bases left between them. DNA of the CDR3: TGCAGTGCTAGAGGTTGGGATGAAGCTTTCTTT. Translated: CSARGWDEAFF.

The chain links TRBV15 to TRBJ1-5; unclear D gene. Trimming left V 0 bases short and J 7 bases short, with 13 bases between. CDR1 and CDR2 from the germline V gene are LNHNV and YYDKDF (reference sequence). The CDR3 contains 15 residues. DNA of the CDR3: TGTGCCACCAGCAGAGATCGGCAAGCTTACCAGCCCCAGCATTTT. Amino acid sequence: CATSRDRQAYQPQHF.

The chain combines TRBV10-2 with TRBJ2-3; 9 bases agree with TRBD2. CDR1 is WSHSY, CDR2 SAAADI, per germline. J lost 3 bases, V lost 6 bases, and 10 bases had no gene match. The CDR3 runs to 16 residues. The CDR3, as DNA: TGCGCCAGCAGACCCGCACTAGCGGGTGGGACAGATACGCAGTATTTT. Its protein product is CASRPALAGGTDTQYF.

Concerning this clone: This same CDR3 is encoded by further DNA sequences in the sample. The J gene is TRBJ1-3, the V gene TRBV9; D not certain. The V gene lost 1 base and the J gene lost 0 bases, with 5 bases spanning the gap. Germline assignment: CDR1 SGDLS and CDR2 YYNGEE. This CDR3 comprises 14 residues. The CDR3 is CASSVSGSGNTIYF. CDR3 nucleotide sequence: TGTGCCAGCAGCGTATCTGGCTCTGGAAACACCATATATTTT.

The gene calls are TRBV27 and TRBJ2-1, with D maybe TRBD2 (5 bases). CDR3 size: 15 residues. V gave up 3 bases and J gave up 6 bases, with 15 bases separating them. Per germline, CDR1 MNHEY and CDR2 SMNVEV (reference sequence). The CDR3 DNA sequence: TGTGCCAGCAGTTTTGGGCGGGTATTGGGCAATGAGCAGTTCTTC. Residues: CASSFGRVLGNEQFF.

CDR3 sequence reads: CASSPWGMGNEQFF. CDR3 DNA sequence: TGTGCCAGCAGCCCTTGGGGGATGGGAAATGAGCAGTTCTTC. V is TRBV27 and J is TRBJ2-1; either TRBD1 or TRBD2 may supply D (5 bases each). CDR1 and CDR2 (germline): MNHEY, SMNVEV (reference sequence). This CDR3 region has 14 residues. V was shortened by 6 bases and J by 7 bases, with 16 bases between the two germline ends.

CDR3 protein: CASSSWTVNEKLFF. For the CDR3, the DNA is TGTGCCAGCAGCTCATGGACAGTTAATGAAAAACTGTTTTTT. This chain connects TRBV7-9 to TRBJ1-4, with D possibly matching TRBD1 (6 bases). Trimming took 4 bases from V and 4 from J, leaving 10 bases between them. Germline V CDR1 and CDR2: SEHNR, FQNEAQ (reference sequence). The CDR3 extends over 14 amino acids.

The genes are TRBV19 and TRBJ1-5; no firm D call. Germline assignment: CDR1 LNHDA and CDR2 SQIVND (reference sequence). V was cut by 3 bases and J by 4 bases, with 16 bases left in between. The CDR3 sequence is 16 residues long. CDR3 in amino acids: CASSISSRRTNQPQHF. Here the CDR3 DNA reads TGTGCCAGTAGTATCTCCAGCAGGAGGACTAATCAGCCCCAGCATTTT.